The 3 T cell receptor beta chains listed next were all sequenced from one sample in a study of cytomegalovirus exposure and HLA in healthy donors. PCR amplification relied on 60 Vbeta primers (plus 13 Jbeta primers). Assay used: immunoSEQ multiplex PCR; TCRdb lists only in-frame clones, some missing. The sample consists of approximately 160,000 clones, approximately 80% of them appearing once. Sequencing was performed on PBMCs. These receptor sequences come from a woman aged 18-29 years in good health and CMV-seronegative.

V is TRBV28 and J is TRBJ2-5; possible D gene TRBD2, 6 bases. The CDR3 totals 15 residues. Germline V gives CDR1 MDHEN, CDR2 SYDVKM. Trimming pared 10 bases from V and 1 base from J, leaving 19 bases between. The CDR3 nucleotides are TGTGCCACACATTATACCGGGACTGTCCAAGAGACCCAGTACTTC. Translating it yields CATHYTGTVQETQYF.

The chain joins TRBV11-2 to TRBJ2-3; possibly TRBD1 for D (5 bases). V lost 5 bases and J lost 4, with 22 bases in between. This CDR3 spans 17 amino acids. Germline V gives CDR1 SGHAT, CDR2 FQNNGV. The CDR3 DNA reads as TGTGCCAGCAGCCTTCTCAAGGGGTCACTTTTGCCAGATACGCAGTATTTT. This encodes CASSLLKGSLLPDTQYF.

This chain connects TRBV10-2 to TRBJ1-5; TRBD1 is a possible D gene (5 bases). With 8 bases removed from V and 1 base from J, the gap between germline ends came to 27 bases. The germline gives CDR1 WSHSY, CDR2 SAAADI. The CDR3 spans 19 residues. CDR3 residues: CASGFFGHLTSRSNQPQHF. Here the CDR3 DNA reads TGCGCCAGCGGTTTCTTCGGACACCTCACAAGTCGGAGCAATCAGCCCCAGCATTTT.